Detailed here is one T cell receptor beta chain. CDR1 is LGHDT and CDR2 is YNNKEL in the germline V gene (reference sequence). Trimming removed 0 bases at V and 5 bases at J, with 10 bases between. CDR3 size: 15 residues. Authors' methods: By means of reference gene primer amplification, nucleated cell counts were estimated. TCRdb's copy holds only in-frame clones and misses some; the assay was immunoSEQ multiplex PCR. The DNA was the basis for D and trimming; V, J and clone size are from that table. Here the sample spans some 280,000 clones, approximately 80% being singletons. This sample was included in a study of blood T cell repertoires in COVID-19.

This chain uses TRBV3-1 (or the pseudogene TRBV3-2) with TRBJ2-2; D is possibly TRBD2 (6 bases). This clonotype originated in a woman aged 50 to 65 with active or convalescent COVID-19. The sequenced sample was peripheral blood. CDR3 sequence: CASSQDAGGTGELFF. The CDR3 nucleotides read TGTGCCAGCAGCCAAGATGCCGGAGGGACCGGGGAGCTGTTTTTT.